The 21 T cell receptor beta chains presented below share a single source sample, sequenced in a study of blood T cell repertoires in COVID-19 (TCRdb year 2020). The library was obtained by the immunoSEQ multiplex PCR assay. As stored in TCRdb, this immuneACCESS dataset retains in-frame rearrangements with V and J assigned. A fraction of the clones does not appear; measured against another copy, unresolved V genes explain less than half of the discrepancy, and the remainder lacks a known reason. This sample has about 300,000 clones in its table, and 85% to 90% of those were observed once. The ten biggest clones cover approximately 4.1% of the sample. The sequencing sample was made of PBMCs or T cells enriched from blood (not recorded which). These receptors all stem from a man aged 25 to 40 who had recovered from COVID-19.

This clone has ten or more counts. Within the sample, other DNA sequences also encode this same CDR3. This sequence joins TRBV30 and TRBJ2-7; 8 nucleotides match TRBD2. Looked up from germline, CDR1 is GTSNPN and CDR2 is SVGIG (reference sequence). CDR3 length equals 12 residues. The V segment lost 3 bases and the J segment 2 bases; nucleotides outside the gene matches: 0. CDR3: CAWSGGAYEQYF. The CDR3 coding sequence is TGTGCCTGGAGCGGGGGGGCCTACGAGCAGTACTTC.

This clone appeared a single time. The V and J genes are TRBV5-1 and TRBJ1-4; 8 bases match TRBD1. V lost 4 bases to trimming and J lost 3 bases; unmatched junction nucleotides: 5. CDR3 size: 15 residues. The germline V gene has CDR1 SGHRS and CDR2 YFSETQ. The CDR3 here is CASSRGQGANEKLFF. CDR3 bases: TGCGCCAGCAGCCGTGGACAGGGAGCTAATGAAAAACTGTTTTTT.

This chain connects TRBV4-1 to TRBJ1-4; D not resolved. In germline, CDR1 is MGHRA, CDR2 YSYEKL. V dropped 4 bases and J dropped 0 bases, with 12 bases sitting between them. CDR3 length: 16 amino acids. CDR3 region: CASSRPSGSTNEKLFF. The CDR3 DNA is TGCGCCAGCAGCCGTCCTTCAGGCTCAACTAATGAAAAACTGTTTTTT.

V is TRBV3-1 (or the pseudogene TRBV3-2) and J is TRBJ2-5; D not resolved. The length of the CDR3 is 11 residues. Trimming left V 5 bases short and J 13 bases short, with 14 bases between. Germline lookup yields CDR1 LGHDT and CDR2 YNNKEL (reference sequence). The CDR3 DNA sequence: TGTGCCAGCAGCTTAAACGGTGAACGGTACTTC. Its protein product is CASSLNGERYF.

The sample holds one count of this clone. J is TRBJ1-4 and V is TRBV4-1, with 7 bases matching TRBD1. Germline V gene data show CDR1 as MGHRA and CDR2 as YSYEKL. The CDR3 sequence is 16 residues long. V lost 4 bases to trimming and J lost 7 bases; unmatched junction nucleotides: 12. DNA for the CDR3: TGCGCCAGCAGCCTCGCATATGAAGGACAGGTTGAAAAACTGTTTTTT. Amino acids: CASSLAYEGQVEKLFF.

This clone appeared once. V is TRBV11-2 and J is TRBJ1-2, with 7 bases lining up with TRBD1. V gave up 1 base and J gave up 5 bases; unmatched junction bases: 4. This CDR3 region has 14 residues. CDR1 is SGHAT and CDR2 is FQNNGV in the germline V gene. Here the CDR3 reads CASSLVEGAYGYTF. The CDR3 DNA is TGTGCCAGCAGCTTAGTCGAGGGGGCTTATGGCTACACCTTC.

The CDR3 region is CASSSISGSSYNEQFF. The CDR3 coding sequence is TGTGCCAGTAGTTCCATTAGCGGGAGCTCCTACAATGAGCAGTTCTTC. V is TRBV19 and J is TRBJ2-1; 9 bases line up with TRBD2. Germline trimming cut 5 bases from V and 0 bases from J; bases unmatched to any gene: 5. This CDR3 contains 16 residues. The germline gives CDR1 LNHDA, CDR2 SQIVND (reference sequence).

The chain has TRBV10-2 and TRBJ1-5, with no clear D. Per germline, CDR1 WSHSY and CDR2 SAAADI. The CDR3 extends over 15 amino acids. V gave up 3 bases and J gave up 1 base, with 10 bases separating them. The CDR3 protein is CASSDEGYSNQPQHF. The CDR3 DNA follows: TGCGCCAGCAGTGACGAGGGTTACAGCAATCAGCCCCAGCATTTT.

The J gene is TRBJ2-7, the V gene TRBV6-4; D unresolved. Germline V gives CDR1 MRHNA, CDR2 SNTAGT. V dropped 2 bases and J dropped 6 bases, with 5 bases sitting between them. CDR3 length: 11 residues. This CDR3 is CASSDGVEQYF. In nucleotides, the CDR3 is TGTGCCAGCAGTGACGGAGTCGAGCAGTACTTC.

The CDR3 nucleotides read TGTGCCAGCAGCCCGCCCGGACAAGCCCAAGAGACCCAGTACTTC. Protein: CASSPPGQAQETQYF. The chain links TRBV7-9 to TRBJ2-5; a weak D match, TRBD1 (5 bases). Germline assignment: CDR1 SEHNR and CDR2 FQNEAQ (reference sequence). This CDR3 is built from 15 residues. V was trimmed by 5 bases and J by 1 base, leaving 14 bases between them.

This clone appeared once. This CDR3 is CASSYGLYNEQFF. DNA for the CDR3: TGTGCCAGCAGTTACGGACTCTACAATGAGCAGTTCTTC. The chain uses TRBV6-5 and TRBJ2-1, with a possible D match to TRBD2 (5 bases). The CDR3 contains 13 residues. CDR1 and CDR2 from the germline V gene are MNHEY and SVGAGI. Trimming cost V 2 bases and J 3 bases, with 5 bases left between them.

J is TRBJ2-7 and V is TRBV2; 8 bases map to TRBD1. Germline loops: CDR1 SNHLY, CDR2 FYNNEI. CDR3 size: 14 residues. The J segment lost 4 bases and the V segment lost 8 bases, leaving 10 bases of the junction unmatched. The CDR3 DNA sequence: TGTGCCAGCCTCACGGACAGGGAGACATACGAGCAGTACTTC. The encoded protein is CASLTDRETYEQYF.

This chain uses TRBV6-5 with TRBJ1-1; 7 nucleotides align to TRBD1. The CDR3 runs 14 residues. The ends lost 4 bases at V and 3 bases at J; junction bases unmatched: 5. Germline lookup yields CDR1 MNHEY and CDR2 SVGAGI. CDR3 in amino acids: CASSFRQGDTEAFF. CDR3 DNA: TGTGCCAGCAGTTTCCGACAGGGAGACACTGAAGCTTTCTTT.

This chain joins TRBV4-1 and TRBJ2-7, with D perhaps TRBD2 (6 bases). V was trimmed by 5 bases and J by 2 bases, leaving 13 bases between them. Looked up from germline, CDR1 is MGHRA and CDR2 is YSYEKL. The CDR3 is 14 residues long. CDR3 nucleotide sequence: TGCGCCAGCAGCTTACGGGGGAGCACCTACGAGCAGTACTTC. The encoded protein is CASSLRGSTYEQYF.

This chain links TRBV11-2 with TRBJ2-1; the match to TRBD1 covers 11 bases. This CDR3 has 14 amino acids. From germline, CDR1 is SGHAT and CDR2 FQNNGV. The trim removed 5 bases at V and 6 bases at J, leaving 3 bases unmatched. The CDR3 DNA reads TGTGCCAGCAGCCCCGGGACAGGGGGCAATGAGCAGTTCTTC. It encodes CASSPGTGGNEQFF.

The CDR3 protein is CASRTGPTTSEQYF. In nucleotides, the CDR3 is TGTGCCAGCAGGACAGGACCAACTACGTCGGAGCAGTACTTC. V gene TRBV6-5 combines with J gene TRBJ2-7; D is possibly TRBD1 (6 bases). V was pared by 6 bases and J by 7 bases, with 19 bases between. The V gene's germline CDR1 is MNHEY and CDR2 SVGAGI. The CDR3 spans 14 residues.

The rearrangement uses TRBV6-5 and TRBJ2-7; TRBD2 is a possible D gene (6 bases). This CDR3 has 16 residues. Trimming removed 2 bases at V and 0 bases at J, with 14 bases between. In germline, CDR1 is MNHEY, CDR2 SVGAGI. CDR3 bases: TGTGCCAGCAGTTACGGTCTTCTCGGGAGCTCCTACGAGCAGTACTTC. Translation gives CASSYGLLGSSYEQYF.

The gene calls are TRBV9 and TRBJ2-3; D not resolved. The V gene's germline CDR1 is SGDLS and CDR2 YYNGEE. Trimming left V 1 base short and J 6 bases short, with 6 bases between. The CDR3 is 12 amino acids. CDR3 in amino acids: CASSVQKDTQYF. As DNA, the CDR3 is TGTGCCAGCAGCGTACAGAAGGATACGCAGTATTTT.

The rearrangement links TRBV7-9 to TRBJ2-7, with TRBD2 matching over 7 bases. The CDR3 has 15 residues. The germline V gene encodes CDR1 SEHNR and CDR2 FQNEAQ (reference sequence). The junction had 7 bases not matched to a gene; V was cut back by 5 bases and J by 0 bases. In DNA form, the CDR3 reads TGTGCCAGCAGCCCAATTGGGAGGGGCTCCTACGAGCAGTACTTC. Encoded protein: CASSPIGRGSYEQYF.

The chain is built from TRBV28 and TRBJ2-4, with D unresolved. The CDR3 spans 14 residues. Germline V gene data show CDR1 as MDHEN and CDR2 as SYDVKM. Between the trimmed V and J ends, which lost 3 bases and 12 bases, there was a span of 18 bases. The CDR3 region has the DNA TGTGCCAGCAGTTTTCTCGGCTTGGGCCATTCTCAGTACTTC. Amino acid sequence: CASSFLGLGHSQYF.

V usage is TRBV6-4 and J usage is TRBJ1-1; TRBD1 matches 11 bases. Trimming took 3 bases from V and 4 from J; bases not matched to a gene: 4. In germline, CDR1 is MRHNA, CDR2 SNTAGT. CDR3 length equals 15 residues. CDR3 amino acids: CASSDRTGGVTEAFF. In DNA form, the CDR3 reads TGTGCCAGCAGTGATAGGACAGGGGGCGTCACTGAAGCTTTCTTT.